This T cell receptor beta chain originates from a study of blood T cell repertoires in COVID-19. The germline gives CDR1 SGHDN, CDR2 FVKESK. This CDR3 region has 15 residues. V gave up 0 bases and J gave up 6 bases, with 14 bases separating them. TCRdb's copy holds only in-frame clones and misses some; the assay was immunoSEQ multiplex PCR. The sample lists about 170,000 clones, about 85% occurring once. Specimen: peripheral blood. The clonotype was recovered from a woman in her seventies with COVID-19, enrolled during active disease. The rearrangement uses TRBV14 and TRBJ1-2; no definite D call. Here the CDR3 reads CASSQDLRDPNGYTF. CDR3 nucleotide sequence: TGTGCCAGCAGCCAAGATCTGCGGGATCCGAATGGCTACACCTTC.